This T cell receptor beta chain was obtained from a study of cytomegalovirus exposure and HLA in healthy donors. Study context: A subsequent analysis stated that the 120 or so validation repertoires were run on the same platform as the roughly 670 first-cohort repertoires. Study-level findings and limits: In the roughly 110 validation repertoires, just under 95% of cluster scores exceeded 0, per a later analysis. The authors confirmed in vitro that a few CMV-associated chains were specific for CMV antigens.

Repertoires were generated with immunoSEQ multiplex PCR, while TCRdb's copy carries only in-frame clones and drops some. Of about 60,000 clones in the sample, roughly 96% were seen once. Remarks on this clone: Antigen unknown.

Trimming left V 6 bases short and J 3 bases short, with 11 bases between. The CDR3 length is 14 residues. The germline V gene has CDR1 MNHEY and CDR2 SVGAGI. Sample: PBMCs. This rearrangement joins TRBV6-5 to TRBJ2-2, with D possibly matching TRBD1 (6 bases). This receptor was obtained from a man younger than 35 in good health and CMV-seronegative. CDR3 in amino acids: CASRYTGHTGELFF. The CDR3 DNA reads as TGTGCCAGCAGGTATACAGGGCACACCGGGGAGCTGTTTTTT.